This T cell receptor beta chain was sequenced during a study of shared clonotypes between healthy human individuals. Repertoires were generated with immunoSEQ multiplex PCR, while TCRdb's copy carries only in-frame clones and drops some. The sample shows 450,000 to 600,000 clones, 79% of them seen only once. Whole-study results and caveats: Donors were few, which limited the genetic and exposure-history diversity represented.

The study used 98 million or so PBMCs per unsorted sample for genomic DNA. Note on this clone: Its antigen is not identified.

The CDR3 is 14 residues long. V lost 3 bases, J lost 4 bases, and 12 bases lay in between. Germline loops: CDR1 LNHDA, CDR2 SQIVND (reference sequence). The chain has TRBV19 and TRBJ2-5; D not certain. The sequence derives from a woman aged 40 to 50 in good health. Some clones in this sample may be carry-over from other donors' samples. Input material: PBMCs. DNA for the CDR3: TGTGCCAGTAGTATTAAAGGTAACCCAGAGACCCAGTACTTC. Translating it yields CASSIKGNPETQYF.